This entry describes one T cell receptor beta chain. Antigen unknown. A much larger clone sits a single nucleotide away, making a read error possible. The conserved phenylalanine or tryptophan normally closing the CDR3 is absent here, so this likely arose from a read error. Germline V gene data show CDR1 as SGHTA and CDR2 as FQGNSA. The CDR3 consists of 15 residues. The ends lost 5 bases at V and 5 bases at J; junction bases unmatched: 11. Construction of the TCRbeta library involved unique molecular identifiers. TCRdb reanalysed the PCR reads using MiXCR and keeps one entry per CDR3 protein. The sample yields 150,000 to 250,000 distinct CDR3 sequences, 6.3% seen once. The data originate from a study of T-cell reconstitution after alpha-beta-depleted transplantation in children. Study outcomes and limitations: Several hundred expanded graft clones reportedly were the source of alpha-beta T cells about two months after transplant. After transplant, high TCRbeta diversity at day 60 in some patients arose from surviving recipient T cells and thymic progenitors. At one year after transplant, newly produced T cells mostly accounted for T-cell counts and diversity.

This receptor was taken from a girl in the first two years of life with combined immunodeficiency, due to receive a stem cell transplant. Sequenced here: PBMCs, sampled before TCRalphabeta/CD19-depleted stem cell transplant. The chain joins TRBV7-2 to TRBJ2-5, with 7 bases aligning to TRBD2. The CDR3 DNA is TGTGCCAGCAGCCATGTGGCGGGGGAAGGTGAGACCCAGTACTTA. Amino acid sequence: CASSHVAGEGETQYL.